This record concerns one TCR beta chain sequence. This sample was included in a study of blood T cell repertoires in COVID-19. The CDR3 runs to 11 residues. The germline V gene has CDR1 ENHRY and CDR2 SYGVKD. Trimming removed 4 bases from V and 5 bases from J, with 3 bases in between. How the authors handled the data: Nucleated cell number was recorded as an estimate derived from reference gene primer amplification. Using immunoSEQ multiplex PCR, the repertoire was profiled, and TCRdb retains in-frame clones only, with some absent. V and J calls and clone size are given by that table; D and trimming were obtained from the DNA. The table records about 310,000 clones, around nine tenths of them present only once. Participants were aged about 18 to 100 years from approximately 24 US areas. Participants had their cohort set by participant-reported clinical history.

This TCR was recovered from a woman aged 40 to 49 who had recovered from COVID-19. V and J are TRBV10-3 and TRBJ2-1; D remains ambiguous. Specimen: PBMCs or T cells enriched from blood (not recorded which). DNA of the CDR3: TGTGCCATCAGTGCCGACAATGAGCAGTTCTTC. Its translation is CAISADNEQFF.